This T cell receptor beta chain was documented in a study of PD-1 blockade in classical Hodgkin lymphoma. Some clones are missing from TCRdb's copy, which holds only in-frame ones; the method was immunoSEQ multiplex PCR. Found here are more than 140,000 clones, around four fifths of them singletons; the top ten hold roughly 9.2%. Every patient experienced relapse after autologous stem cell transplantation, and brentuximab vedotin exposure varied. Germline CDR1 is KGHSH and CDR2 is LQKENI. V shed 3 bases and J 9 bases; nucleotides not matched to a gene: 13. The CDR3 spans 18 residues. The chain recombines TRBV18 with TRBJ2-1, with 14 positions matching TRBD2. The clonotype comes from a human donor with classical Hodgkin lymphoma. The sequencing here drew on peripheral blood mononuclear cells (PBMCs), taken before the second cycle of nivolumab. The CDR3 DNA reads TGTGCCAGCTCACCTCTCCTCCCGGGACTAGCGGGAGAAGTTGAGCAGTTCTTC. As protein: CASSPLLPGLAGEVEQFF.